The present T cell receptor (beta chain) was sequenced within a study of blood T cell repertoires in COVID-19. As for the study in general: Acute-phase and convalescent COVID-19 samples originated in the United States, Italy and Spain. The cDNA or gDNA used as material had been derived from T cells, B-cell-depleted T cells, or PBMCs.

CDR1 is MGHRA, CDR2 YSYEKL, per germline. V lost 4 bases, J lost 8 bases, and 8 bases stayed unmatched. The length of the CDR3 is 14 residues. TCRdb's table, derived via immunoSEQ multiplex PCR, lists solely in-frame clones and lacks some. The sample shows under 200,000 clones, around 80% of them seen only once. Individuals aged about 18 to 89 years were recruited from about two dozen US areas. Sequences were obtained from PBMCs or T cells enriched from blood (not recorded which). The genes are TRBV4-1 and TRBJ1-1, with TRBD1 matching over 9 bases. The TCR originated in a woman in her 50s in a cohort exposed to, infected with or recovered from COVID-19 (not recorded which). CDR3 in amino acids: CASSRRQGESEAFF. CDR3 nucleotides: TGCGCCAGCAGCCGGAGACAGGGGGAGTCCGAAGCTTTCTTT.